The entry that follows covers one T cell receptor (beta chain) sequence. Its antigen is currently unknown. Germline values: CDR1 LGHNA, CDR2 YNFKEQ. Trimming stripped 7 bases from V and 4 bases from J, with 13 bases between. This CDR3 contains 14 residues. Repertoires were generated with immunoSEQ multiplex PCR, while TCRdb's copy carries only in-frame clones and drops some. The sample shows around 70,000 clones, 85% to 90% of them seen only once. The sample originates from a study of a mutant IDH1 vaccine in newly diagnosed glioma. Time point reported: week 35, safety follow-up. The vaccine gave 300 ug of a 20-mer mutant IDH1 peptide subcutaneously per dose.

Specimen: PBMCs, collected from a glioma patient whose treatment included an IDH1 peptide vaccine. This rearrangement joins TRBV4-2 to TRBJ2-2; the D gene is possibly TRBD1 (5 bases). The TCR originated in a man younger than 45 with glioma. CDR3 sequence: CASISGIATGELFF. The CDR3 DNA reads as TGTGCCAGCATTTCAGGGATTGCCACCGGGGAGCTGTTTTTT.